Presented here are 29 T cell receptor beta chains from one specimen sequenced in a study of vaccination and CD4 T cells after COVID-19. As for treatment: roughly 11-day PBMC culture with coronavirus spike peptide pools or control peptides (ViraFEST assay). These receptors have no identified antigens. Scientists ran DNA taken from cultured CD4+ T cells through the Oncomine TCR Beta short-read assay for sequencing. A single record per CDR3 protein comes from TCRdb applying MiXCR to the PCR reads. The data show roughly 13,000 distinct CDR3 sequences, roughly half seen once. Source material: CD4+ T cells from blood, cultured in vitro. These TCRs come from a human donor who had recovered from COVID-19.

The J gene is TRBJ1-1, the V gene TRBV20-1; D not resolved. Germline V CDR1 and CDR2: DFQATT, SNEGSKA (reference sequence). V dropped 6 bases and J dropped 4 bases, with 21 bases sitting between them. The CDR3 length is 15 residues. The CDR3 DNA reads TGCAGTGCAAGACGCATCTTAGAGGTCAGCACTGAAGCTTTCTTT. Translating it yields CSARRILEVSTEAFF.

This chain joins TRBV10-3 and TRBJ2-1; 8 nucleotides match TRBD2. Germline V gene sequence: CDR1 ENHRY, CDR2 SYGVKD. The CDR3 extends over 17 amino acids. V gave up 3 bases and J gave up 3 bases; unmatched junction bases: 10. CDR3 protein: CAISDPRVSGNYNEQFF. Written as DNA, the CDR3 is TGTGCCATCAGTGACCCTCGGGTTAGCGGGAACTACAATGAGCAGTTCTTC.

The V and J genes are TRBV28 and TRBJ1-5; the D gene is possibly TRBD1 (6 bases). Trimming took 3 bases from V and 5 from J, leaving 14 bases between them. CDR1 and CDR2 from the germline V gene are MDHEN and SYDVKM. CDR3 size: 15 residues. The CDR3 spells CASSFIKGGHQPQHF. The CDR3 DNA sequence: TGTGCCAGCAGTTTTATTAAGGGGGGCCATCAGCCCCAGCATTTT.

This clonotype was seen only a few times. V gene TRBV6-1 combines with J gene TRBJ1-5, with 7 bases matching TRBD1. The CDR3 is 13 amino acids. The germline V gene has CDR1 MNHNS and CDR2 SASEGT. Trimming took 6 bases from V and 3 from J; bases not matched to a gene: 2. The CDR3 spells CASSGTDNQPQHF. DNA of the CDR3: TGTGCCAGCAGCGGGACAGACAATCAGCCCCAGCATTTT.

This clonotype was counted a single time. The J gene is TRBJ2-7, the V gene TRBV30, with TRBD2 identical over 7 bases. Trimming at V came to 2 bases and at J to 3 bases, leaving 4 bases not matched to a gene. This CDR3 is 13 amino acids long. The germline V gene encodes CDR1 GTSNPN and CDR2 SVGIG (reference sequence). The CDR3 bases are TGTGCCTGGAGTTTCGGGGGGAGCTACGAGCAGTACTTC. This sequence encodes CAWSFGGSYEQYF.

The V gene is TRBV6-4, the J gene TRBJ2-2, with 7 nucleotides matching TRBD1. CDR1 and CDR2 (germline): MRHNA, SNTAGT. CDR3 length: 13 residues. V lost 0 bases and J lost 8; bases outside the gene matches: 0. The CDR3 loop reads CASSDSDRGELFF. The CDR3 nucleotides read TGTGCCAGCAGTGACTCGGACAGGGGGGAGCTGTTTTTT.

The rearrangement joins TRBV7-2 to TRBJ2-2; D is perhaps TRBD1 or TRBD2 (6 bases each). Trimming took off 2 bases at V and 5 bases at J, with 9 bases between the two ends. Germline CDR1 reads SGHTA; CDR2 reads FQGNSA. This CDR3 contains 14 residues. Here the CDR3 reads CASSLRGRTGELFF. The CDR3 nucleotides read TGTGCCAGCAGCTTACGGGGGCGGACCGGGGAGCTGTTTTTT.

This chain links TRBV28 with TRBJ2-1; TRBD2 agrees at 7 bases. Unmatched junction bases numbered 16, after V lost 3 bases and J lost 14 bases. This CDR3 spans 15 amino acids. CDR1 MDHEN and CDR2 SYDVKM come from the germline V gene. This CDR3 reads CASSFGSLGGILEFF. The CDR3 DNA follows: TGTGCCAGCAGTTTCGGGTCTTTGGGGGGGATCTTGGAGTTCTTC.

This clonotype was recorded a few times. This chain uses TRBV27 with TRBJ1-3; D call uncertain. Germline CDR1 is MNHEY and CDR2 is SMNVEV (reference sequence). The CDR3 has 15 residues. Trimming stripped 0 bases from V and 3 bases from J, with 9 bases between. The CDR3 coding sequence is TGTGCCAGCAGTTTATCCCCTCGACGTGGAAACACCATATATTTT. It codes for CASSLSPRRGNTIYF.

This rearrangement joins TRBV20-1 to TRBJ2-7; unclear D gene. Germline CDR1 is DFQATT and CDR2 is SNEGSKA (reference sequence). The CDR3 consists of 12 residues. V was trimmed by 3 bases and J by 2 bases, leaving 8 bases between them. In nucleotides, the CDR3 is TGCAGTGCTAGCACCCGAGCCTACGAGCAGTACTTC. This codes for CSASTRAYEQYF.

The chain employs TRBV20-1 and TRBJ2-7; weak D call: TRBD1 (5 bases). The V gene's germline CDR1 is DFQATT and CDR2 SNEGSKA (reference sequence). This CDR3 region has 12 residues. V was cut by 4 bases and J by 9 bases, with 16 bases left in between. This CDR3 reads CSAKAQGIRQYF. DNA of the CDR3: TGCAGTGCTAAGGCCCAGGGAATTCGGCAGTACTTC.

This chain joins TRBV7-6 and TRBJ2-2; tentative D call: TRBD2 (5 bases). The V and J ends lost 8 bases and 5 bases respectively, with 12 bases between them. The CDR3 runs 13 residues. The germline V gene has CDR1 SGHVS and CDR2 FNYEAQ. CDR3: CASGATRTGELFF. In nucleotides, the CDR3 is TGTGCCAGCGGCGCTACTAGAACCGGGGAGCTGTTTTTT.

The CDR3 DNA reads TGTGCCAGCACCTTGGGGGAGACCCAGTACTTC. Its translation: CASTLGETQYF. The chain recombines TRBV7-2 with TRBJ2-5; D gene ambiguous. Looked up from germline, CDR1 is SGHTA and CDR2 is FQGNSA. The CDR3 loop spans 11 amino acids. V lost 7 bases and J 5 bases, leaving 8 bases between the germline ends.

This clonotype was counted between two and nine times. The chain employs TRBV20-1 and TRBJ2-1; D is uncertain. Trimming left V 3 bases short and J 13 bases short, with 13 bases between. Germline values: CDR1 DFQATT, CDR2 SNEGSKA (reference sequence). The CDR3 sequence is 11 residues long. DNA for the CDR3: TGCAGTGCTAGCAAGGGTGCGAAACAGTTCTTC. Its protein is CSASKGAKQFF.

The chain recombines TRBV7-2 with TRBJ1-1; D unresolved. The CDR3 is 13 amino acids. The V gene's germline CDR1 is SGHTA and CDR2 FQGNSA. The V gene lost 4 bases and the J gene lost 1 base, with 7 bases spanning the gap. The CDR3, as DNA: TGTGCCAGCAGCTGGGGTGGGAACACTGAAGCTTTCTTT. Amino acid sequence: CASSWGGNTEAFF.

The chain couples TRBV5-1 to TRBJ2-3, with 8 bases aligning to TRBD1. V lost 4 bases, J lost 8 bases, and 9 bases stayed unmatched. This CDR3 comprises 14 residues. The V gene's germline CDR1 is SGHRS and CDR2 YFSETQ. The CDR3 here is CASSGGQGSATQYF. For the CDR3, the DNA is TGCGCCAGCAGCGGCGGACAGGGCTCGGCTACGCAGTATTTT. Full variable domain (remainder filled in from reference TRBV5-1 and TRBJ2-3): KAGVTQTPRYLIKTRGQQVTLSCSPISGHRSVSWYQQTPGQGLQFLFEYFSETQRNKGNFPGRFSGRQFSNSRSEMNVSTLELGDSALYLCASSGGQGSATQYFGPGTRLTVL.

V gene TRBV28 combines with J gene TRBJ2-3, with D unclear. V was cut by 3 bases and J by 5 bases, with 6 bases left in between. CDR3 length equals 12 residues. The germline V gene encodes CDR1 MDHEN and CDR2 SYDVKM. CDR3 region: CASSLRKDTQYF. CDR3 coding DNA: TGTGCCAGCAGTTTGAGGAAAGATACGCAGTATTTT. The full variable domain, rest sourced from reference TRBV28 and TRBJ2-3, is DVKVTQSSRYLVKRTGEKVFLECVQDMDHENMFWYRQDPGLGLRLIYFSYDVKMKEKGDIPEGYSVSREKKERFSLILESASTNQTSMYLCASSLRKDTQYFGPGTRLTVL.

The chain is built from TRBV11-2 and TRBJ1-6; 8 positions agree with TRBD1. With V trimmed by 3 bases and J by 8 bases, 12 bases remained unmatched. CDR3 length: 17 residues. Germline-derived CDR1 and CDR2 are SGHAT and FQNNGV. CDR3 bases: TGTGCCAGCAGCTTCGACAGGGGCCGAACGAGGGATTCACCCCTCCACTTT. As protein: CASSFDRGRTRDSPLHF.

The chain joins TRBV4-1 to TRBJ2-3; D ambiguous. Germline lookup yields CDR1 MGHRA and CDR2 YSYEKL. The CDR3 is made up of 12 amino acids. The germline V and J ends were trimmed by 1 base and 6 bases, with 5 bases remaining between them. CDR3 in DNA: TGCGCCAGCAGCCAAGTTTTGGATACGCAGTATTTT. Protein sequence: CASSQVLDTQYF.

Concerning this clonotype: The junction departs from the called germline gene at one end, perhaps through a read error. This chain uses TRBV20-1 with TRBJ2-7, with D tentatively TRBD1 (6 bases). CDR3 length: 15 residues. Germline CDR1 and CDR2: DFQATT and SNEGSKA (reference sequence). The CDR3 region is CSARHTGYNSNEQYF. As DNA, the CDR3 is TGCAGTGCTAGGCACACAGGGTACAACTCCAACGAGCAGTACTTC.

This clonotype is judged medium-sized. The chain carries TRBV28 and TRBJ2-7, with D uncertain. This CDR3 comprises 12 residues. Trimming took 4 bases from V and 6 from J, leaving 10 bases between them. Per the germline V gene, CDR1 is MDHEN and CDR2 is SYDVKM. CDR3 in DNA: TGTGCCAGCAGTTCAACCGTGAGCGAGCAGTACTTC. This codes for CASSSTVSEQYF.

V usage is TRBV6-2 or TRBV6-3 and J usage is TRBJ2-7; 7 positions agree with TRBD1. V was clipped by 10 bases and J by 3 bases; unmatched bases: 9. In germline, CDR1 is MNHEY, CDR2 SVGEGT. The CDR3 is made up of 13 amino acids. In nucleotides, the CDR3 is TGTGCCACCCGCCGACAGGGTCTCTACGAGCAGTACTTC. Its translation is CATRRQGLYEQYF.

The V and J genes are TRBV20-1 and TRBJ2-5; D ambiguous. V was shortened by 6 bases and J by 1 base, with 9 bases between the two germline ends. Germline V CDR1 and CDR2: DFQATT, SNEGSKA (reference sequence). This CDR3 comprises 12 residues. Here the CDR3 reads CSAQDFQETQYF. Written as DNA, the CDR3 is TGCAGTGCACAAGACTTCCAAGAGACCCAGTACTTC.

For the CDR3, the DNA is TGTGCCAGCGCAACCCCAGGGACTGGGGCCAACGTCCTGACTTTC. Translation gives CASATPGTGANVLTF. The chain links TRBV6-1 to TRBJ2-6, with D possibly TRBD1 on 5 matching bases. The CDR3 consists of 15 residues. The V end lost 8 bases, the J end lost 2 bases, and 13 bases lay between the germline ends. CDR1 is MNHNS and CDR2 is SASEGT in the germline V gene.

The chain combines TRBV19 with TRBJ1-2, with D uncertain. V was clipped by 6 bases and J by 4 bases, with 6 bases between them. This CDR3 comprises 11 residues. Germline values: CDR1 LNHDA, CDR2 SQIVND (reference sequence). The chain's CDR3 is CASSSFYGYTF. The CDR3, as DNA: TGTGCCAGTAGCTCATTCTATGGCTACACCTTC.

V gene TRBV20-1 combines with J gene TRBJ2-1; tentative D call: TRBD1 (6 bases). Deletions cut 3 bases from V and 6 bases from J, with 15 bases between. The CDR3 has 14 residues. Germline CDR1 reads DFQATT; CDR2 reads SNEGSKA (reference sequence). In nucleotides, the CDR3 is TGCAGTGCTAGGCCCAGGGACACTCCCAATGAGCAGTTCTTC. It is translated as CSARPRDTPNEQFF.

The chain couples TRBV5-1 to TRBJ2-7; 10 bases map to TRBD2. Germline V gives CDR1 SGHRS, CDR2 YFSETQ. V was clipped by 4 bases and J by 4 bases; unmatched bases: 5. The CDR3 extends over 14 amino acids. CDR3 nucleotides: TGCGCCAGCAGCCCTAGCGGGGGAGCTTACGAGCAGTACTTC. This sequence encodes CASSPSGGAYEQYF.

A few counts support this clonotype. J is TRBJ1-2 and V is TRBV30; D gene unclear. The germline gives CDR1 GTSNPN, CDR2 SVGIG (reference sequence). The V and J ends lost 1 base and 4 bases respectively, with 7 bases between them. This CDR3 comprises 12 residues. For the CDR3, the DNA is TGTGCCTGGAGTGGTAAAGGCTATGGCTACACCTTC. This translates into CAWSGKGYGYTF.

The rearrangement uses TRBV15 and TRBJ2-1; D gene ambiguous. In germline, CDR1 is LNHNV, CDR2 YYDKDF (reference sequence). This CDR3 spans 17 amino acids. Trimming stripped 0 bases from V and 0 bases from J, with 12 bases between. The CDR3 region is CATSRESRGSSYNEQFF. For the CDR3, the DNA is TGTGCCACCAGCAGAGAAAGCAGAGGAAGCTCCTACAATGAGCAGTTCTTC.